The text below deals with one TCR beta chain. The record originates from a study of T cell changes during pregnancy in multiple sclerosis. Using immunoSEQ multiplex PCR, the repertoire was profiled, and TCRdb retains in-frame clones only, with some absent. The repertoire consists of roughly 70,000 clones, with 80% to 95% occurring once and the leading ten covering less than 3%. After removal of 4 bases from V and 8 bases from J, the junction contained 4 bases not matched to a gene. The CDR3 runs 14 residues. Germline V gives CDR1 SEHNR, CDR2 FQNEAQ (reference sequence). The receptor's source is a female donor in good health, enrolled as a control in a pregnancy study. Sequenced here: peripheral blood, sampled in the third trimester of pregnancy. The chain employs TRBV7-9 and TRBJ1-4, with TRBD1 matching over 10 bases. For the CDR3, the DNA is TGTGCCAGCAGCTGGGACAGGGGTAGCGAAAAACTGTTTTTT. Translation: CASSWDRGSEKLFF.